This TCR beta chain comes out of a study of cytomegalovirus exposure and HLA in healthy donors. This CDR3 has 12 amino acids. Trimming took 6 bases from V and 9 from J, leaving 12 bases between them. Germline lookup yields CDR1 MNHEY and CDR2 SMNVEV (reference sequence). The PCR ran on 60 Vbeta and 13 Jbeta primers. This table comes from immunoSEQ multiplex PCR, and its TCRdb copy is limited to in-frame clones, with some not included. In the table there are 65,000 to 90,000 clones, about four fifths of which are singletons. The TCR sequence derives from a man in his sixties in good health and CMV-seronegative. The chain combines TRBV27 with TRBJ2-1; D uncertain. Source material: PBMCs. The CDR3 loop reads CASSPWNSEQFF. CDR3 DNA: TGTGCCAGCAGCCCCTGGAACAGTGAGCAGTTCTTC.